This T cell receptor (beta chain) was observed in a study of blood T cell repertoires in COVID-19. Background on the study: Spain, Italy and the United States supplied samples that represented acute and convalescent COVID-19. T cells, B-cell-depleted T cells, or PBMCs supplied cDNA or gDNA.

Here immunoSEQ multiplex PCR was the method, and the copy in TCRdb shows in-frame clones only, minus some. The table lists fewer than 250,000 clones, 70% to 90% of them singletons. Germline values: CDR1 LGHDT, CDR2 YNNKEL (reference sequence). The CDR3 consists of 16 residues. The trim removed 2 bases at V and 4 bases at J, leaving 5 bases unmatched. Sequences were obtained from peripheral blood. This receptor was obtained from a man in his sixties with acute or convalescent COVID-19. V and J are TRBV3-1 (or the pseudogene TRBV3-2) and TRBJ1-4; 9 nucleotides match TRBD1. The CDR3 loop reads CASSQNSGQGNEKLFF. CDR3 nucleotides: TGTGCCAGCAGCCAAAATTCGGGACAGGGTAATGAAAAACTGTTTTTT.